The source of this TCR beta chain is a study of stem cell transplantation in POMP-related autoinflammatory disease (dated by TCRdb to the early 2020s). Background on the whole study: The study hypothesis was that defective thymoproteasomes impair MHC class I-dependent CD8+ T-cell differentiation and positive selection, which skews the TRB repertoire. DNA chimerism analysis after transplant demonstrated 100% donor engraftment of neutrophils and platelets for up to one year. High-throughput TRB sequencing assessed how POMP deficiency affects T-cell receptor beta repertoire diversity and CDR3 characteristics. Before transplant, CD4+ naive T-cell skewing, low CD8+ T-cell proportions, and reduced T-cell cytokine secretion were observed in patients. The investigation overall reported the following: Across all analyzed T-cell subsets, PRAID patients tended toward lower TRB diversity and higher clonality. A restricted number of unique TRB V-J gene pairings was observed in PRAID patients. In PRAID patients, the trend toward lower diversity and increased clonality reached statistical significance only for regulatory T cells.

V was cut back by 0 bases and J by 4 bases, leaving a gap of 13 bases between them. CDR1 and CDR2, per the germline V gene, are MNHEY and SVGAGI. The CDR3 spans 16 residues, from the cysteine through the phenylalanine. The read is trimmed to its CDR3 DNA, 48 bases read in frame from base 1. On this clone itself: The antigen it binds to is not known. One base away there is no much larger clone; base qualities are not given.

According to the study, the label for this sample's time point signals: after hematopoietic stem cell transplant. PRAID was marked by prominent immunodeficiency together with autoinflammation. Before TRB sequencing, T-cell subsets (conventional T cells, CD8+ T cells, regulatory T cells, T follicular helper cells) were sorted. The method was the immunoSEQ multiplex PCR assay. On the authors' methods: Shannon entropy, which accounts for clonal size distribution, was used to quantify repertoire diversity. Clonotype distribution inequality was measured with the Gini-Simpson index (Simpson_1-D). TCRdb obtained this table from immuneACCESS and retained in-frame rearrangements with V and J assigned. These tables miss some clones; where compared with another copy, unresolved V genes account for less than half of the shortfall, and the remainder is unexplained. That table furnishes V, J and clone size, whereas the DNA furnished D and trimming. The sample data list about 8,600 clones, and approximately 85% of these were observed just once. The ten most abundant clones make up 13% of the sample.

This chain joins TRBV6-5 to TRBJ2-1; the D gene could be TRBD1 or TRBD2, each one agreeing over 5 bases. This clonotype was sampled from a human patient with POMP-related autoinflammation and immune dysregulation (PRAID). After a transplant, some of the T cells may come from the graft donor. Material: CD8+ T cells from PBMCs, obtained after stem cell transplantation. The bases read TGTGCCAGCAGTTACTCGGGGGAGACTACGTACAATGAGCAGTTCTTC. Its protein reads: CASSYSGETTYNEQFF.